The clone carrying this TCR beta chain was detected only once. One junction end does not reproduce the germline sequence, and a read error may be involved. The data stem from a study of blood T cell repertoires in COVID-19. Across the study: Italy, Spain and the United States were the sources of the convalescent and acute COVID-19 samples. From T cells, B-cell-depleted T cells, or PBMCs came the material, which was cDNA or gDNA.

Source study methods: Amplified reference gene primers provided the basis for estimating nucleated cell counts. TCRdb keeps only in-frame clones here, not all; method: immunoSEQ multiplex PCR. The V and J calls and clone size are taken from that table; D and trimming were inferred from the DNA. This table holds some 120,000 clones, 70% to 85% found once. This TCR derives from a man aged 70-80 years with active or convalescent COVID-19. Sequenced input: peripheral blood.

The CDR3 protein is CASSQGTSDLSF. CDR3 in DNA: TGTGCCAGCAGCCAGGGCACTAGCGACCTCTCCTTC. The chain uses TRBV3-1 (or the pseudogene TRBV3-2) and TRBJ2-7, with 7 bases lining up with TRBD2. CDR3 length: 12 amino acids. Germline lookup yields CDR1 LGHDT and CDR2 YNNKEL (reference sequence).